This entry lists 2 T cell receptor beta chains sequenced from one sample in a study of cytomegalovirus exposure and HLA in healthy donors. Primers for the PCR totalled 60 Vbeta and 13 Jbeta. Assay used: immunoSEQ multiplex PCR; TCRdb lists only in-frame clones, some missing. The sample yields around 65,000 clones, 80% seen once. The material sequenced was PBMCs. The receptors derive from a young woman in good health and CMV-seronegative.

V and J are TRBV10-2 and TRBJ2-1; maybe TRBD2 (5 bases). CDR1 is WSHSY, CDR2 SAAADI, per germline. The CDR3 spans 14 residues. V lost 6 bases and J lost 12, with 21 bases in between. This CDR3 reads CASRQDPSGSAQFF. DNA of the CDR3: TGCGCCAGCAGGCAAGATCCCTCGGGAAGCGCGCAGTTCTTC.

The chain uses TRBV28 and TRBJ1-5, with a weak D call TRBD1 (5 bases). V was clipped by 2 bases and J by 3 bases, with 11 bases between them. Germline V gene lookup returns CDR1 MDHEN and CDR2 SYDVKM. The CDR3 length is 15 residues. The CDR3 protein is CASSLPGGDNQPQHF. In DNA form, the CDR3 reads TGTGCCAGCAGTTTACCCGGGGGGGACAATCAGCCCCAGCATTTT. The full variable domain, with the rest looked up from reference TRBV28 and TRBJ1-5, is DVKVTQSSRYLVKRTGEKVFLECVQDMDHENMFWYRQDPGLGLRLIYFSYDVKMKEKGDIPEGYSVSREKKERFSLILESASTNQTSMYLCASSLPGGDNQPQHFGDGTRLSIL.